The rows below give T cell receptor beta chains drawn from one sample of a study of graft-versus-host responses after intestinal transplantation. TCRdb's table, derived via immunoSEQ multiplex PCR, lists solely in-frame clones and lacks some. The sample records about 93,000 clones, roughly 91% being singletons. No antigen is known for these receptors. The sequences come from unstimulated CD8+ T cells sorted from spleen or lymph node cells, collected before intestinal transplant. Receptors were obtained from a human donor who received an intestinal transplant. CDR3s include the opening cysteine and the closing phenylalanine or tryptophan. The D gene is left open where the match is weak. Clone size is given for some rows only: seen once, a few or many times, or a class if the clone is expanded.

cdr3_aa cdr3_nt j_call cdr3_length clone_size v_call d_call
CASSVAQGAINEQFF TGTGCCAGCAGCGTAGCGCAGGGGGCTATAAATGAGCAGTTCTTC TRBJ2-1 15 . TRBV9 TRBD1
CASSQGRRGLVEAFF TGCGCCAGCAGCCAAGGGCGCAGGGGGTTAGTTGAAGCTTTCTTT TRBJ1-1 15 . TRBV4-3 TRBD1
CASSAGSDTQYF TGTGCCAGCAGCGCGGGGTCAGATACGCAGTATTTT TRBJ2-3 12 . TRBV28 .
CASSSGTFLGYTF TGTGCCAGCAGCTCCGGGACTTTTTTGGGCTACACCTTC TRBJ1-2 13 once TRBV7-9 .
CASSLDRFSTDTQYF TGTGCCAGCAGCTTGGATAGATTTAGCACAGATACGCAGTATTTT TRBJ2-3 15 . TRBV5-5 .
CASSIELGLYGYTF TGTGCCAGTAGTATAGAGCTGGGCCTCTATGGCTACACCTTC TRBJ1-2 14 . TRBV19 .
CASCPGTSVHEQFF TGTGCCAGTTGCCCTGGGACTAGCGTCCATGAGCAGTTCTTC TRBJ2-1 14 . TRBV19 TRBD2
CASTVGASGYEQYF TGTGCCAGCACCGTTGGGGCTAGCGGCTACGAGCAGTACTTC TRBJ2-7 14 . TRBV6-1 TRBD2
CAWSVVGADTQYF TGTGCCTGGAGTGTGGTAGGGGCAGATACGCAGTATTTT TRBJ2-3 13 . TRBV30 .
CASSLAVGSSASSF TGTGCCAGCAGCTTAGCCGTAGGGAGTAGTGCTAGCTCCTTC TRBJ2-7 14 . TRBV7-8 .
CASSWVGDQYGYTF TGTGCCAGCAGTTGGGTAGGGGATCAATATGGCTACACCTTC TRBJ1-2 14 . TRBV28 .
CASSKVNASRDTGELFF TGTGCCAGCAGCAAAGTCAACGCCTCCCGGGACACCGGGGAGCTGTTTTTT TRBJ2-2 17 once TRBV21-1 .
CASSITNTGELFF TGTGCCAGTAGTATTACGAACACCGGGGAGCTGTTTTTT TRBJ2-2 13 . TRBV19 .
CASSQDSRGGSYTF TGCGCCAGCAGCCAAGATTCGAGGGGAGGGAGCTACACCTTC TRBJ1-2 14 . TRBV4-3 .
CASSLGTSGTYEQYF TGTGCCAGCAGCCTCGGGACTAGCGGTACCTACGAGCAGTACTTC TRBJ2-7 15 once TRBV7-9 TRBD2
CASGLRNRNYEQYF TGTGCTAGTGGGCTGAGAAACAGGAACTACGAGCAGTACTTC TRBJ2-7 14 . TRBV12-5 .
CASTGGTDTQYF TGTGCCAGCACGGGTGGCACAGATACGCAGTATTTT TRBJ2-3 12 . TRBV25-1 .
CASSLRWNQPQHF TGTGCCAGCAGCCTTCGGTGGAATCAGCCCCAGCATTTT TRBJ1-5 13 . TRBV5-8 .
CASSLYGGGGLYNEQFF TGTGCCAGCAGCTTGTACGGCGGGGGAGGGCTCTACAATGAGCAGTTCTTC TRBJ2-1 17 . TRBV5-6 TRBD2
CASSLSSSGSHYEQYF TGCGCCAGCAGCTTAAGCTCTAGCGGGAGCCACTACGAGCAGTACTTC TRBJ2-7 16 . TRBV5-1 TRBD2
CASPGGGPYNEQFF TGTGCCAGCCCCGGGGGGGGTCCCTACAATGAGCAGTTCTTC TRBJ2-1 14 once TRBV5-4 TRBD2
CASSELAGAGETQYF TGTGCCAGCAGTGAACTAGCGGGGGCCGGAGAGACCCAGTACTTC TRBJ2-5 15 . TRBV6-1 TRBD2